These T cell receptor beta chains were read from a single sample in a study of cytomegalovirus exposure and HLA in healthy donors. Libraries were prepared by immunoSEQ multiplex PCR; TCRdb keeps only in-frame clonotypes and omits some of them. The sample lists 54,000 or so clones, 45% to 70% occurring once. Sequencing input: PBMCs. The receptors were gathered from a human donor in good health. Both conserved end residues are part of each CDR3. A D gene is named only where the DNA matches it firmly. Not all rows give a size; the values are once, few, many and, for expanded clones, a class.

j_gene | abundance | d_gene | v_gene | CDR3aa | CDR3nt
TRBJ2-1 | NA | TRBD1 | TRBV30 | CAWRQGHEQFF | TGTGCCTGGCGACAGGGGCATGAGCAGTTCTTC
TRBJ1-2 | NA | NA | TRBV27 | CASSLSGGGLNYGYTF | TGTGCCAGCAGTTTATCCGGCGGGGGGCTTAACTATGGCTACACCTTC
TRBJ1-2 | few | NA | TRBV9 | CASSAGRDYGYPF | TGTGCCAGCAGCGCTGGGAGGGACTATGGCTACCCCTTC
TRBJ2-6 | NA | TRBD1 | TRBV18 | CASSRPGQVSGANVLTF | TGTGCCAGCTCACGACCGGGACAGGTCTCTGGGGCCAACGTCCTGACTTTC
TRBJ2-3 | NA | TRBD1 | TRBV28 | CASNPGTARGSSTDTQYF | TGTGCCAGCAACCCCGGGACAGCTAGGGGCTCAAGCACAGATACGCAGTATTTT
TRBJ1-1 | NA | TRBD1 | TRBV18 | CASSTGPGQDAFF | TGTGCCAGCTCAACGGGTCCGGGACAGGATGCTTTCTTT
TRBJ1-5 | few | NA | TRBV30 | CAWSVGGNQPQHF | TGTGCCTGGAGTGTCGGCGGGAATCAGCCCCAGCATTTT
TRBJ1-2 | once | NA | TRBV7-3 | CASSLAGFGYTF | TGTGCCAGCAGCTTGGCAGGGTTTGGCTACACCTTC
TRBJ2-3 | NA | NA | TRBV6-1 | CASSEKTEPRTDTQYF | TGTGCCAGCAGTGAAAAGACTGAGCCTCGCACAGATACGCAGTATTTT
TRBJ2-3 | NA | TRBD1 | TRBV7-8 | CASSLGGQGFRDTQYF | TGTGCCAGCAGCTTAGGGGGACAGGGGTTTCGGGATACGCAGTATTTT
TRBJ2-7 | NA | NA | TRBV6-5 | CASRPRGPRAYEQYF | TGTGCCAGCAGGCCCCGCGGGCCACGGGCCTACGAGCAGTACTTC
TRBJ2-1 | NA | TRBD2 | TRBV18 | CASSPPRGGAGEQFF | TGTGCCAGCTCACCACCACGCGGGGGGGCAGGTGAGCAGTTCTTC
TRBJ1-1 | few | TRBD1 | TRBV30 | CAWINLRGVTEAFF | TGTGCCTGGATAAATCTCAGGGGGGTCACTGAAGCTTTCTTT
TRBJ1-4 | NA | TRBD1 | TRBV6-6 | CASRWDSNNEKLFF | TGTGCCAGCAGGTGGGACAGCAACAATGAAAAACTGTTTTTT
TRBJ1-4 | few | NA | TRBV25-1 | CASSDLTATNEKLFF | TGTGCCAGCAGTGATTTGACAGCAACTAATGAAAAACTGTTTTTT
TRBJ2-6 | NA | TRBD1 | TRBV19 | CASTQGVFSGANVLTF | TGTGCCAGTACGCAGGGGGTTTTCTCTGGGGCCAACGTCCTGACTTTC
TRBJ2-2 | NA | NA | TRBV2 | CASSETGRTGELFF | TGTGCCAGCAGTGAAACAGGGCGGACCGGGGAGCTGTTTTTT
TRBJ2-3 | NA | TRBD2 | TRBV2 | CASSPRLAGDFTDTQYF | TGTGCCAGCAGTCCTAGACTAGCGGGGGATTTCACAGATACGCAGTATTTT
TRBJ1-2 | once | NA | TRBV2 | CASSERLRREYGYTF | TGTGCCAGCAGTGAGAGGCTAAGGAGAGAATATGGCTACACCTTC
TRBJ1-5 | NA | TRBD1 | TRBV7-2 | CASSVIQGANQPQHF | TGTGCCAGCAGCGTAATACAGGGGGCAAATCAGCCCCAGCATTTT
TRBJ1-4 | few | TRBD1 | TRBV4-1 | CASSQFDRGEKLFF | TGCGCCAGCAGCCAGTTTGACAGGGGGGAAAAACTGTTTTTT
TRBJ1-1 | NA | NA | TRBV5-1 | CASSLGAGPNTEAFF | TGCGCCAGCAGCTTGGGAGCAGGGCCGAACACTGAAGCTTTCTTT
TRBJ2-7 | few | TRBD1 | TRBV7-9 | CASTETGGYEQYF | TGTGCCAGCACCGAAACAGGGGGCTACGAGCAGTACTTC
TRBJ2-3 | NA | NA | TRBV7-3 | CASSLGAKGVPTDTQYF | TGTGCCAGCAGCTTAGGGGCCAAGGGGGTCCCTACAGATACGCAGTATTTT
TRBJ2-2 | NA | NA | TRBV7-9 | CASSLVAGYAGELFF | TGTGCCAGCAGCTTAGTCGCGGGGTACGCCGGGGAGCTGTTTTTT
TRBJ1-1 | NA | TRBD1 | TRBV5-1 | CASSLGQGDYTEAFF | TGCGCCAGCAGCTTAGGTCAGGGGGATTACACTGAAGCTTTCTTT
TRBJ1-6 | NA | TRBD1 | TRBV4-1 | CASSQEGQGVTYNSPLHF | TGCGCCAGCAGCCAAGAAGGGCAGGGGGTCACCTATAATTCACCCCTCCACTTT
TRBJ1-4 | NA | TRBD1 | TRBV2 | CASSPQGGTNEKLFF | TGTGCCAGCAGTCCACAGGGGGGCACTAATGAAAAACTGTTTTTT
TRBJ1-2 | NA | TRBD1 | TRBV6-6 | CASSPGTGGDYGYTF | TGTGCCAGCAGCCCTGGGACAGGGGGGGACTATGGCTACACCTTC
TRBJ2-1 | NA | NA | TRBV21-1 | CASSSTREAPYNEQFF | TGTGCCAGCAGCAGCACCCGCGAGGCTCCTTACAATGAGCAGTTCTTC
TRBJ2-3 | few | NA | TRBV11-2 | CASSLSTDTQYF | TGTGCCAGCAGCCTGAGCACAGATACGCAGTATTTT
TRBJ2-7 | once | NA | TRBV2 | CASSLSTEQYF | TGTGCCAGCAGCCTTAGCACCGAGCAGTACTTC
TRBJ2-3 | few | TRBD2 | TRBV4-2 | CASRRGRDGGAPDTQYF | TGTGCCAGCAGGCGGGGCCGGGACGGGGGGGCCCCGGATACGCAGTATTTT
TRBJ2-4 | few | TRBD2 | TRBV4-2 | CASRPGLAGGLAKNIQYF | TGTGCCAGCAGACCTGGACTAGCGGGGGGACTAGCCAAAAACATTCAGTACTTC
TRBJ2-1 | NA | NA | TRBV9 | CASSGRRGEQFF | TGTGCCAGCAGCGGGCGGAGGGGTGAGCAGTTCTTC
TRBJ2-2 | few | TRBD2 | TRBV15 | CATSRPGAGLNTGELFF | TGTGCCACCAGCAGACCTGGAGCGGGGTTAAACACCGGGGAGCTGTTTTTT
TRBJ1-6 | NA | NA | TRBV7-9 | CASSLAPGVQGRSPLHF | TGTGCCAGCAGCTTAGCCCCTGGTGTACAGGGAAGATCACCCCTCCACTTT
TRBJ2-5 | NA | NA | TRBV7-2 | CASSPRTLQGTQYF | TGTGCCAGCAGCCCACGGACCCTCCAGGGGACCCAGTACTTC
TRBJ1-4 | NA | TRBD1 | TRBV27 | CASSLQGIATNEKLFF | TGTGCCAGCAGTCTACAGGGGATCGCAACTAATGAAAAACTGTTTTTT
TRBJ2-2 | NA | NA | TRBV18 | CASSPPGRRVNAGELFF | TGTGCCAGCTCTCCCCCGGGACGGAGGGTAAACGCCGGGGAGCTGTTTTTT
TRBJ1-4 | NA | TRBD1 | TRBV2 | CASRGRTGGEKLFF | TGTGCCAGCAGGGGCCGGACAGGGGGTGAAAAACTGTTTTTT
TRBJ2-7 | NA | NA | TRBV4-1 | CASSLDRPYEQYF | TGCGCCAGCAGCCTCGACAGGCCCTACGAGCAGTACTTC
TRBJ1-6 | few | TRBD1 | TRBV30 | CAWSVLARGASPLHF | TGTGCCTGGAGTGTACTGGCCAGGGGGGCATCACCCCTCCACTTT
TRBJ1-6 | few | NA | TRBV4-1 | CASRVGGVGNSPLHF | TGCGCCAGCAGAGTGGGGGGAGTAGGGAATTCACCCCTCCACTTT
TRBJ2-4 | few | NA | TRBV5-6 | CASSSSTGENIQYF | TGTGCCAGCAGTAGTTCTACAGGTGAAAACATTCAGTACTTC
TRBJ1-6 | NA | NA | TRBV19 | CASRYRAREGSPLHF | TGTGCCAGTCGCTATAGGGCCAGGGAGGGTTCACCCCTCCACTTT
TRBJ1-5 | once | TRBD1 | TRBV19 | CASSIEGQGLPQHF | TGTGCCAGTAGTATAGAGGGACAGGGACTTCCCCAGCATTTT
TRBJ1-5 | many | NA | TRBV30 | CAWSRRGGAVQPQHF | TGTGCCTGGAGTAGGCGGGGTGGGGCAGTTCAGCCCCAGCATTTT
TRBJ2-7 | NA | TRBD1 | TRBV19 | CASSPAGTGTHEQYF | TGTGCCAGTAGCCCCGCCGGGACAGGGACCCACGAGCAGTACTTC
TRBJ2-7 | few | NA | TRBV6-6 | CASRSDRVGLIYF | TGTGCCAGCAGGTCCGACAGAGTCGGGCTAATCTACTTC
TRBJ1-2 | NA | TRBD1 | TRBV28 | CASSFPARDRDYGYTF | TGTGCCAGCAGTTTTCCGGCTCGAGACAGGGACTATGGCTACACCTTC
TRBJ1-2 | NA | TRBD1 | TRBV5-6 | CASSFRGADGYTF | TGTGCCAGCAGCTTCAGGGGGGCGGATGGCTACACCTTC
TRBJ2-3 | NA | NA | TRBV27 | CASSFPAADTQYF | TGTGCCAGCAGTTTCCCGGCGGCAGATACGCAGTATTTT
TRBJ1-2 | NA | NA | TRBV30 | CAWSVAIIGANYGYTF | TGTGCCTGGAGTGTGGCCATCATAGGGGCCAACTATGGCTACACCTTC